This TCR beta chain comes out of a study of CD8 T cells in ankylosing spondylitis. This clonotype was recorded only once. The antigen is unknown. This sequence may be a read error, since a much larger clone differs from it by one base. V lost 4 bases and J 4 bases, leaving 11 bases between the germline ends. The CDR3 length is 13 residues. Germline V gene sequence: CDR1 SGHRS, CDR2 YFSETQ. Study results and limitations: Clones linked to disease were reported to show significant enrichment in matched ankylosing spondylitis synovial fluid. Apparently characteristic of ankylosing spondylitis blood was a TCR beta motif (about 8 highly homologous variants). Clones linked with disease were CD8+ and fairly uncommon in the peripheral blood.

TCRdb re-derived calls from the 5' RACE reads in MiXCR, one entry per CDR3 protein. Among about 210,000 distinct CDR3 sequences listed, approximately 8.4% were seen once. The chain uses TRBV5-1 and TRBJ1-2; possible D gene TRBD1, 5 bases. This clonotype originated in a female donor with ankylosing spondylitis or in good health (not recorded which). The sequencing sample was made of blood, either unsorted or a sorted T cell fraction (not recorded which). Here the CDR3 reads CASSGAGTYGYTF. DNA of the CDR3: TGCGCCAGCAGCGGGGCGGGTACCTATGGCTACACCTTC.